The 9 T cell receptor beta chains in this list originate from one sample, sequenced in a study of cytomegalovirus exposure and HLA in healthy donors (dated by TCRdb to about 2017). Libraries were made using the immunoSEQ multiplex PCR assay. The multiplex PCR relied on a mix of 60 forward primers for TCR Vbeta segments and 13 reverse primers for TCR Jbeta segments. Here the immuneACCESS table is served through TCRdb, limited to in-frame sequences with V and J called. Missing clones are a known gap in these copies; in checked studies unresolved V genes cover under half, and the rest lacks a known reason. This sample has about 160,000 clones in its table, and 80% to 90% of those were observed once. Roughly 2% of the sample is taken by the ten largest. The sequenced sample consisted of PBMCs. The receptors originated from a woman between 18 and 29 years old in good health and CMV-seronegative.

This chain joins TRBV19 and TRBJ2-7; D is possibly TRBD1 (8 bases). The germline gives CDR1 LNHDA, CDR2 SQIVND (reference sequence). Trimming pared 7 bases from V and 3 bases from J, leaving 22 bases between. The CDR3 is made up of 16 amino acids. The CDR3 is CASKGGRDGTGYEQYF. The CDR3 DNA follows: TGTGCCAGTAAGGGGGGGAGAGACGGGACAGGCTACGAGCAGTACTTC.

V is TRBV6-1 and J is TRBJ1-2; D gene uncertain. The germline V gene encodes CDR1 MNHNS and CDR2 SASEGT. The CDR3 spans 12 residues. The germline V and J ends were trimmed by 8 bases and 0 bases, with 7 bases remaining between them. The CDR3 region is CASEVPNYGYTF. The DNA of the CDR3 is TGTGCCAGCGAGGTTCCTAACTATGGCTACACCTTC.

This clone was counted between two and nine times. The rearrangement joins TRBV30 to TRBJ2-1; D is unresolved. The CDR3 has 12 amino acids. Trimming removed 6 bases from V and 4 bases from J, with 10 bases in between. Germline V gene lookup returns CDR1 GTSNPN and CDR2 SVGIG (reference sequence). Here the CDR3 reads CACSPGYNEQFF. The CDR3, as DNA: TGTGCCTGCTCCCCAGGATACAATGAGCAGTTCTTC.

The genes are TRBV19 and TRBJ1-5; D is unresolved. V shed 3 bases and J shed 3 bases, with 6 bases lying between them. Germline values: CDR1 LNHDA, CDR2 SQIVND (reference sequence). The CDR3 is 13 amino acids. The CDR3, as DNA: TGTGCCAGTAGTATCGAGGCCAATCAGCCCCAGCATTTT. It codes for CASSIEANQPQHF.

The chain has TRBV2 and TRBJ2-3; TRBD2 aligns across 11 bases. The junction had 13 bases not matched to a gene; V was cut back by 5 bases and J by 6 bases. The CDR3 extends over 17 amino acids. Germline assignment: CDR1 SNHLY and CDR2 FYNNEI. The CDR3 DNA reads TGTGCCAGCAGTTCCCCGGGACTAGCGGAAGTCGGGGATACGCAGTATTTT. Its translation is CASSSPGLAEVGDTQYF.

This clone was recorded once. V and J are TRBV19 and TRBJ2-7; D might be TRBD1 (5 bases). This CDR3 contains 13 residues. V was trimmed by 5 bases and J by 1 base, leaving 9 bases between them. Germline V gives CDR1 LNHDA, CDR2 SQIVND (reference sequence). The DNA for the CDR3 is TGTGCCAGTAGTGGGCAGGGTTCCTACGAGCAGTACTTC. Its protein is CASSGQGSYEQYF.

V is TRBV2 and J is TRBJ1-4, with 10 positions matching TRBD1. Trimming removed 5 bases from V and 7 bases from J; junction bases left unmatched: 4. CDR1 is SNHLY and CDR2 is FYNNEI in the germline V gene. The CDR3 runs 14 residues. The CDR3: CASSSRDRGEKLFF. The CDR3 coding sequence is TGTGCCAGCAGTTCCCGGGACAGGGGTGAAAAACTGTTTTTT.

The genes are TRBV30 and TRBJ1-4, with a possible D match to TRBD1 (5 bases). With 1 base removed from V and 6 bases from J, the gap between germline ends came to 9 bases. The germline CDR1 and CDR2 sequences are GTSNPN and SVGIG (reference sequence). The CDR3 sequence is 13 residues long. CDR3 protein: CAWSGQSYEKLFF. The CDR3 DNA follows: TGTGCCTGGAGTGGACAGAGTTATGAAAAACTGTTTTTT. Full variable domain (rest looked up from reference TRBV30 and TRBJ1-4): SQTIHQWPATLVQPVGSPLSLECTVEGTSNPNLYWYRQAAGRGLQLLFYSVGIGQISSEVPQNLSASRPQDRQFILSSKKLLLSDSGFYLCAWSGQSYEKLFFGSGTQLSVL.

The CDR3 nucleotides are TGTGCCAGCAGCCCGGGAGCCTCCTATGACACAGATACGCAGTATTTT. Amino acids: CASSPGASYDTDTQYF. This chain joins TRBV7-6 and TRBJ2-3; D may be TRBD2 (6 bases). Trimming took off 5 bases at V and 2 bases at J, with 17 bases between the two ends. Per germline, CDR1 SGHVS and CDR2 FNYEAQ. There are 16 residues in the CDR3.